Given below is one T cell receptor beta chain in context. The antigen remains undetermined. The diagnoses drew upon clinical symptoms, serum thyroxine and TRAb, thyroid ultrasound and orbital computed tomography. Using around 10 ml of fresh peripheral blood, PBMCs were prepared. The data derive from a study of T cells in Graves' hyperthyroidism and ophthalmopathy. General study findings and limits: Blood also held most thyroid clonotypes expanded beyond 0.001.

It was RNA transcripts that yielded the amplified TCR beta CDR3 regions. Using the HTBI primer set, a first-round RT-PCR was run on the TCR CDR3. Using its own MiXCR run on the multiplex PCR reads, TCRdb lists one record per CDR3 protein. Of a few hundred thousand distinct CDR3 sequences listed, roughly 18% are singletons. The CDR3 spans 15 residues. V dropped 4 bases and J dropped 8; count of bases not matched to a gene: 7. Sequences were obtained from blood. This sequence was found in a young man with Graves' ophthalmopathy. The gene calls are TRBV12-3 or TRBV12-4 and TRBJ1-4, with 10 bases matching TRBD1. CDR3 sequence: CASSSPGQGWEKLFF. The CDR3 DNA is TGTGCCAGCAGTTCCCCGGGACAGGGGTGGGAAAAACTGTTTTTT.